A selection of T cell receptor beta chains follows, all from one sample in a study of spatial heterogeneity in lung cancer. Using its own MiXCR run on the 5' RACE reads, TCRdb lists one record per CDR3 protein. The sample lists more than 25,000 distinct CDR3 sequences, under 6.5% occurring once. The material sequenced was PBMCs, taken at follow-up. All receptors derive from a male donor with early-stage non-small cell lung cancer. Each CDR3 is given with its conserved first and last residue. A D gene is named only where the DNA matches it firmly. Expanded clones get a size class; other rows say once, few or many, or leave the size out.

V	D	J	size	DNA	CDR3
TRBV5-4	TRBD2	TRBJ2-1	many	TGTGCCAGCAGCCTATTAGCGGGGGGGATCAATGAGCAGTTCTTC	CASSLLAGGINEQFF
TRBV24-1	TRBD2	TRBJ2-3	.	TGTGCCACCAGTGATGTCGTGACTAGCGGGAGCTTAGATACGCAGTATTTT	CATSDVVTSGSLDTQYF
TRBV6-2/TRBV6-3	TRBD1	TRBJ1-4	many	TGTGCCAGCAGACCGGGACAGGATAATGAAAAACTGTTTTTT	CASRPGQDNEKLFF
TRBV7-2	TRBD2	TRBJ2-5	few	TGTGCCAGCAGCTTAAACGGGGGGAACCAAGAGACCCAGTACTTC	CASSLNGGNQETQYF
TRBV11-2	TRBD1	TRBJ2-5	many	TGTGCCAGCAGCCCTACCCGGACAGGACAAGAGACCCAGTACTTC	CASSPTRTGQETQYF
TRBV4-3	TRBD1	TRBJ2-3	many	TGCGCCAGCAGCCAAGATCAACACAGGGGAACGCAGTATTTT	CASSQDQHRGTQYF
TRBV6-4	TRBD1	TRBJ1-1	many	TGTGCCAGCAGTGACTCGGACAGGGGCACTGAAGCTTTCTTT	CASSDSDRGTEAFF
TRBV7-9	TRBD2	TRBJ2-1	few	TGTGCCAGCAGCTTACGAACTAGCGTGTACTCCTACAATGAGCAGTTCTTC	CASSLRTSVYSYNEQFF
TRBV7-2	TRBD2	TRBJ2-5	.	TGTGCCAGCAGACCCGTGGGAGGGGTGGTTAAAGAGACCCAGTACTTC	CASRPVGGVVKETQYF
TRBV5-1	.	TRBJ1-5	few	TGCGCCAGCAGCCGACAGGAAAATCAGCCCCAGCATTTT	CASSRQENQPQHF
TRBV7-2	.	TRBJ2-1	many	TGTGCCAGCAGCGTTTCAGGGGGGGGCCAGCTCAATGAGCAGTTCTTC	CASSVSGGGQLNEQFF
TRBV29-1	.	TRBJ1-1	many	TGCAGCGTTGAAGATAGTTGGAGGGAAAACACTGAAGCTTTCTTT	CSVEDSWRENTEAFF
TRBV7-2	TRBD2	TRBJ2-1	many	TGTGCCAGCAGCTTAGGTTCCGGGAGGGCCCACAATGAGCAGTTCTTC	CASSLGSGRAHNEQFF
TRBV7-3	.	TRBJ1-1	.	TGTGCCAGCAGCGTCCAGGGGACGAACACTGAAGCTTTCTTT	CASSVQGTNTEAFF
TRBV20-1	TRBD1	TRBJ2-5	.	TGCAGTGCTACCACCGGCTCCCCGACAGGGGGGCGCCCGTATTCGGTGACCCAGTACTTC	CSATTGSPTGGRPYSVTQYF
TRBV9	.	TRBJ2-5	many	TGTGCCAGCAGCGTATCCCAAGAGACCCAGTACTTC	CASSVSQETQYF
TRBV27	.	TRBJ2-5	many	TGTGCCAGCAGTGCCCAAGGGGCTCCGACGGAAGAGACCCAGTACTTC	CASSAQGAPTEETQYF
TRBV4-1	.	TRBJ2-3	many	TGCGCCAGCAGCCAAGGTCTCCGGGGGAGAGCTACAGATACGCAGTATTTT	CASSQGLRGRATDTQYF
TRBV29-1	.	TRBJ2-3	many	TGCAGCGCTGTCGGGGGTTTCACAGATACGCAGTATTTT	CSAVGGFTDTQYF
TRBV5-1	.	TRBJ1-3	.	TGCGCCAGCAGCTTGTCGGCCTCTGGAAACACCATATATTTT	CASSLSASGNTIYF
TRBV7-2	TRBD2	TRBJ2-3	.	TGTGCCAGCAGCTCACTAGCGGGAGGGCGTCCTAGCACAGATACGCAGTATTTT	CASSSLAGGRPSTDTQYF